This T cell receptor (beta chain) was identified in a study of persistence of HIV-infected CD4 T cells. About the research overall: Up to about 180 mL blood was drawn at multiple time points; a couple of donors had single-time leukapheresis.

This was the immunoSEQ version 4 assay in survey mode. TCRdb's copy holds only in-frame clones and misses some; the assay was immunoSEQ multiplex PCR. Of 50,000 to 65,000 clones in the sample, about 77% are singletons; the top ten hold 1.5% to 2%. Study-wide findings and caveats: TCRbeta richness was lower in CMV- and Gag-responding cells than in anti-CD3/anti-CD28-responding cells.

Trimming left V 4 bases short and J 8 bases short, with 15 bases between. CDR1 is SQVTM, CDR2 ANQGSEA, per germline. The CDR3 contains 13 residues. An overlapping HIV-1 Gag peptide pool stimulated these cells at roughly 0.97 ug/peptide/mL. CD40L-negative CD69-negative CD45RO-high memory CD4+ T cells were sorted as populations depleted of antigen-responding cells. CD8+ T cells were removed from PBMCs prior to stimulation. Concerning this clone itself: Its antigen is unidentified.

The sequenced sample was CD4+ T cells sorted from PBMCs after 18-hour stimulation, obtained from a patient who received antiretroviral therapy. The TCR was taken from an adult man with HIV who was CMV-seropositive. V is TRBV29-1 and J is TRBJ2-1; maybe TRBD2 (5 bases). CDR3 sequence (DNA): TGCAGCGTTGTCCGACGGGGTGGAGATGAGCAGTTCTTC. This translates into CSVVRRGGDEQFF.